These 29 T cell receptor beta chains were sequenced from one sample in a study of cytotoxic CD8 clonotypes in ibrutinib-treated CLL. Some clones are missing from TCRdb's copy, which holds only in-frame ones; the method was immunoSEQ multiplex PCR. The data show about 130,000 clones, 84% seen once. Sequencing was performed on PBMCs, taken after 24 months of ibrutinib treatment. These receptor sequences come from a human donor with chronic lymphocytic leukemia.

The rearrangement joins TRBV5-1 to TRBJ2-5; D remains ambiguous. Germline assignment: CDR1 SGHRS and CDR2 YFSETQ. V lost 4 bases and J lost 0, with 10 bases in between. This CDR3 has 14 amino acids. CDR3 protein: CASSPDGYQETQYF. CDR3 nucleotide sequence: TGCGCCAGCAGCCCGGACGGCTACCAAGAGACCCAGTACTTC.

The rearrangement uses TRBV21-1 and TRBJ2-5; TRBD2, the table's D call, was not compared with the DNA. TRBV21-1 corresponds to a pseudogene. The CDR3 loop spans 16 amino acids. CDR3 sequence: CATWSSYRVYQETQYF. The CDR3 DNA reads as TGTGCCACCTGGAGTTCTTATCGGGTGTACCAAGAGACCCAGTACTTC.

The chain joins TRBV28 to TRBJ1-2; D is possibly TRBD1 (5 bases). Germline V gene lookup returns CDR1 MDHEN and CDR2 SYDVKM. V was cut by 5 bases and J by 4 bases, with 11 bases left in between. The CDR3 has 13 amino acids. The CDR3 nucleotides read TGTGCCAGCAGTCCGACAGCGTCCTATGGCTACACCTTC. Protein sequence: CASSPTASYGYTF.

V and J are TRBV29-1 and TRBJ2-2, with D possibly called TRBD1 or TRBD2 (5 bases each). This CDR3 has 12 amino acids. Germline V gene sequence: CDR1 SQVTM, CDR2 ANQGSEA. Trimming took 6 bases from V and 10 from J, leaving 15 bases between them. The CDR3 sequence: CSVPGRGTELFF. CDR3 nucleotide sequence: TGCAGCGTCCCGGGACGGGGAACGGAGCTGTTTTTT.

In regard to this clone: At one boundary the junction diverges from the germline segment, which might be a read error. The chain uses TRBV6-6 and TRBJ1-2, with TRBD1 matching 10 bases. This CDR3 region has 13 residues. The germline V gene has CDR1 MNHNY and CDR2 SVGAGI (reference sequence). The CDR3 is CASSPPGQGFSAF. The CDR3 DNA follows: TGTGCCAGCAGCCCCCCGGGACAGGGGTTCTCCGCCTTC.

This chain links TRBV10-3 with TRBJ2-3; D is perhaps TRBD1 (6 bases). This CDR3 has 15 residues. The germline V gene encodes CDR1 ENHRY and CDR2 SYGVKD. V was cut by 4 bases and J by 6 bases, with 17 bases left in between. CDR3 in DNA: TGTGCCATCAGTGCTACACAGGGCCTGGGTGATACGCAGTATTTT. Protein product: CAISATQGLGDTQYF.

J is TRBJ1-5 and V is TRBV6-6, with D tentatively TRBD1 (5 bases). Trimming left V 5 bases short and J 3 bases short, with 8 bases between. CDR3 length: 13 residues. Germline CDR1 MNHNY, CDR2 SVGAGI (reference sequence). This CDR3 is CASSRGTNQPQHF. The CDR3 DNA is TGTGCCAGCAGTCGCGGGACCAATCAGCCCCAGCATTTT.

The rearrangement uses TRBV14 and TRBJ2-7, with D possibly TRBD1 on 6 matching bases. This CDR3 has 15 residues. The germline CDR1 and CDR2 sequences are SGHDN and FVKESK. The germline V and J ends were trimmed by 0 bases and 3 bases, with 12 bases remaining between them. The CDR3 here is CASSQDVGQSYEQYF. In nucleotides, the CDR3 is TGTGCCAGCAGCCAAGATGTAGGACAGAGCTACGAGCAGTACTTC.

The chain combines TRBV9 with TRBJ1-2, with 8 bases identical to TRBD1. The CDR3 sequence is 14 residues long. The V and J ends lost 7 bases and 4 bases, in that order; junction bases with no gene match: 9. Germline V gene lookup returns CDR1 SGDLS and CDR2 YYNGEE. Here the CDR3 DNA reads TGTGCCAGCGGTGGGACAGGAGGACTCTATGGCTACACCTTC. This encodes CASGGTGGLYGYTF.

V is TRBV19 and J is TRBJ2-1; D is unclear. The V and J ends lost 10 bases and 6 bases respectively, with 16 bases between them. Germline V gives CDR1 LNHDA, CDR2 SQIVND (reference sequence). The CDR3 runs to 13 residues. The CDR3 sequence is CATRKDVGNEQFF. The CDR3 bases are TGTGCCACCCGGAAGGACGTGGGCAATGAGCAGTTCTTC.

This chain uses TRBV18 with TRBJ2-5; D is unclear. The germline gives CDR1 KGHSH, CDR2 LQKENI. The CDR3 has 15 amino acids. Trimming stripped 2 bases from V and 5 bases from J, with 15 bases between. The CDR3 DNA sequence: TGTGCCAGCTCACCAGCCCTCTCTCCAGTGGAGACCCAGTACTTC. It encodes CASSPALSPVETQYF.

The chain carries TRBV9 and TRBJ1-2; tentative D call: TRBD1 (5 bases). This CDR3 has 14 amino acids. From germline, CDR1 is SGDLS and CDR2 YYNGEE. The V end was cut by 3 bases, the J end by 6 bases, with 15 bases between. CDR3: CASSETTGGHGYTF. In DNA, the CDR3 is TGTGCCAGCAGCGAGACGACCGGGGGTCATGGCTACACCTTC.

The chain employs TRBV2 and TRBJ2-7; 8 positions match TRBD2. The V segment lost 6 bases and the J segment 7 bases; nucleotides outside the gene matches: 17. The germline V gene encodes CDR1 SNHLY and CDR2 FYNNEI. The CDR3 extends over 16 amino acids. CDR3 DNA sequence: TGTGCCAGCAGCCGGGGACTAGGCGGACCTACTGGGGAGCAGTACTTC. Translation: CASSRGLGGPTGEQYF.

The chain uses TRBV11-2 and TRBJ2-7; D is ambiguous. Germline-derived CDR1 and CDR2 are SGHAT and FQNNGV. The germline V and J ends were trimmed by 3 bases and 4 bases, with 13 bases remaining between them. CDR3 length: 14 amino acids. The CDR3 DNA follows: TGTGCCAGCAGCTTGCGCTCTCTTGTATACGAGCAGTACTTC. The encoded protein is CASSLRSLVYEQYF.

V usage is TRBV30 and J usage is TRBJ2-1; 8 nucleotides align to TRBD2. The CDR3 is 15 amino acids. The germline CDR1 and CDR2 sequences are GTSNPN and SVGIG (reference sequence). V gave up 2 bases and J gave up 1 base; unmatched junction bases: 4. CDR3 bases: TGTGCCTGGAGTCGCGGGGGGCAATCCTACAATGAGCAGTTCTTC. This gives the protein CAWSRGGQSYNEQFF.

CDR3 amino acids: CASMGTGERDEQYF. The DNA of the CDR3 is TGTGCCAGCATGGGGACAGGGGAAAGGGACGAGCAGTACTTC. V and J are TRBV6-5 and TRBJ2-7, with TRBD1 matching over 10 bases. There are 14 residues in the CDR3. Germline V gives CDR1 MNHEY, CDR2 SVGAGI. Trimming at V came to 7 bases and at J to 5 bases, leaving 8 bases not matched to a gene.

The CDR3 is CASSPGGDYGYTF. CDR3 nucleotides: TGTGCCAGCAGCCCGGGGGGGGACTATGGCTACACCTTC. The chain couples TRBV7-2 to TRBJ1-2; a possible D gene is TRBD1 (5 bases). In germline, CDR1 is SGHTA, CDR2 FQGNSA. V gave up 5 bases and J gave up 3 bases, with 10 bases separating them. The CDR3 is made up of 13 amino acids.

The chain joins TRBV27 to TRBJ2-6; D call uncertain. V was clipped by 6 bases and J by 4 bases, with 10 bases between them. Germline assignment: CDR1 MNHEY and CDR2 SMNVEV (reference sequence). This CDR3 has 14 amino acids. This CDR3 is CASSLMAGANVLTF. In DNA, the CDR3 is TGTGCCAGCAGCCTTATGGCCGGGGCCAACGTCCTGACTTTC. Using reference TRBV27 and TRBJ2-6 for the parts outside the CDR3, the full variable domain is EAQVTQNPRYLITVTGKKLTVTCSQNMNHEYMSWYRQDPGLGLRQIYYSMNVEVTDKGDVPEGYKVSRKEKRNFPLILESPSPNQTSLYFCASSLMAGANVLTFGAGSRLTVL.

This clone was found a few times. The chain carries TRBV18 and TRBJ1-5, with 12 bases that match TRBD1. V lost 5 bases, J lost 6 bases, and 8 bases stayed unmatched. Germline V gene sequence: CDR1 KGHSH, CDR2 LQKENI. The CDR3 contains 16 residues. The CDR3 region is CASSSSGQGAGQPQHF. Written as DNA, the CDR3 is TGTGCCAGCTCATCATCGGGACAGGGGGCCGGTCAGCCCCAGCATTTT.

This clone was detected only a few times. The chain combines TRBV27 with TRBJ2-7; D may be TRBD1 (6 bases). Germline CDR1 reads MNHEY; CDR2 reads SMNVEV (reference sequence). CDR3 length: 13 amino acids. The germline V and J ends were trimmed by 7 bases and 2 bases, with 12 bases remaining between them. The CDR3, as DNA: TGTGCCAGCACCACCCCAGGGGCCTACGAGCAGTACTTC. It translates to CASTTPGAYEQYF.

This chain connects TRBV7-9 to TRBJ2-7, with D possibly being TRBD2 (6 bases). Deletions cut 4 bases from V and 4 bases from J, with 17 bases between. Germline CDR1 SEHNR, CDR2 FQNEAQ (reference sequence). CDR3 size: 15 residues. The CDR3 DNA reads TGTGCCAGCAGCTCAACACTATTGGGACTTTACGAGCAGTACTTC. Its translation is CASSSTLLGLYEQYF.

The CDR3 spells CASSLGGGQAEQYF. The CDR3 coding sequence is TGTGCCAGCAGCTTAGGCGGGGGCCAGGCCGAGCAGTACTTC. The V call is TRBV11-3, the J call TRBJ2-7, with D possibly TRBD2 on 7 matching bases. Trimming took off 1 base at V and 6 bases at J, with 13 bases between the two ends. CDR1 and CDR2 from the germline V gene are SGHNT and YENEEA. This CDR3 region has 14 residues.

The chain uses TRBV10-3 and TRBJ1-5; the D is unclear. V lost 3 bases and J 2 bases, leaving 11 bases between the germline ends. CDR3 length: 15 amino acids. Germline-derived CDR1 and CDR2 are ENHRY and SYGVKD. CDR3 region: CAISEVEGGNQPQHF. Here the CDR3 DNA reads TGTGCCATCAGTGAAGTAGAGGGTGGCAATCAGCCCCAGCATTTT.

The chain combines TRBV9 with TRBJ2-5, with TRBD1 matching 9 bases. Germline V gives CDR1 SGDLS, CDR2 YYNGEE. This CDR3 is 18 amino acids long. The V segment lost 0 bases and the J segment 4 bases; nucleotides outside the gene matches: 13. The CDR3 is CASSVDSRGGQGGETQYF. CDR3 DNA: TGTGCCAGCAGCGTAGATAGCCGAGGGGGACAGGGAGGAGAGACCCAGTACTTC.

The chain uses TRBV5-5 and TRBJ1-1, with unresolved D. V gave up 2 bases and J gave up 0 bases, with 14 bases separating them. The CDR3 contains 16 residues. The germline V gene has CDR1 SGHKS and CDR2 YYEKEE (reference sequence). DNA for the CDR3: TGTGCCAGCAGCTTAGGACCTAACCTAATGAACACTGAAGCTTTCTTT. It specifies CASSLGPNLMNTEAFF.

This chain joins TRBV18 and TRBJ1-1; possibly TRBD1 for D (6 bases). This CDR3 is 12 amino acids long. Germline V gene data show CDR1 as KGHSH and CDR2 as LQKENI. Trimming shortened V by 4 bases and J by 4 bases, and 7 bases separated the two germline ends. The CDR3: CASSRGLTEAFF. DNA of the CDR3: TGTGCCAGCTCACGGGGGCTCACTGAAGCTTTCTTT.

CDR3 protein: CASTTSDNEQFF. In DNA, the CDR3 is TGTGCCAGTACAACTAGTGACAATGAGCAGTTCTTC. The chain combines TRBV28 with TRBJ2-1; a weak D match, TRBD2 (5 bases). The germline V and J ends were trimmed by 9 bases and 5 bases, with 11 bases remaining between them. Germline CDR1 reads MDHEN; CDR2 reads SYDVKM. The CDR3 length is 12 residues.

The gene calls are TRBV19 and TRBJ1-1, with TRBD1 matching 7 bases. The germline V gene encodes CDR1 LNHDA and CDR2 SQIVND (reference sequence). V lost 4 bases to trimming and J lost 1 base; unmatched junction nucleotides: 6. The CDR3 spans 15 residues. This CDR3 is CASSTGTEKNTEAFF. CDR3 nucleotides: TGTGCCAGTAGTACCGGGACAGAAAAGAACACTGAAGCTTTCTTT.

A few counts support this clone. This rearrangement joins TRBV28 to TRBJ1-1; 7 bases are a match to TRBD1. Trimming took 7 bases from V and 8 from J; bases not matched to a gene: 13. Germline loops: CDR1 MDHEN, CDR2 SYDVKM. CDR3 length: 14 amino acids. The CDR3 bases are TGTGCCAGCAATCTCTTGAGGGGGCACTCAGAAGCTTTCTTT. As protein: CASNLLRGHSEAFF.